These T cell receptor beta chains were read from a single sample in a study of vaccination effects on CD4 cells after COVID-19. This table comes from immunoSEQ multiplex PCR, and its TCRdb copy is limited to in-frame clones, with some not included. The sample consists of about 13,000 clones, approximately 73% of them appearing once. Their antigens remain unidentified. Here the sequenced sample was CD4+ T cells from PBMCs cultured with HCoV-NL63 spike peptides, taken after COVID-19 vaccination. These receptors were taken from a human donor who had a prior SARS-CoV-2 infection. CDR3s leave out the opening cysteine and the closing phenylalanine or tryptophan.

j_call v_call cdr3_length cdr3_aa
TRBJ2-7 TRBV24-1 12 ATSDIDRGHEQY
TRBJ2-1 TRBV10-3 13 AIRSLAGAYNEQF
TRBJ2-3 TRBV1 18 TSSQDGNTPRGNRTDTQY
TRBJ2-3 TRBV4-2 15 ASSPYLSGDSTDTQY
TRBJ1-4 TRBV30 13 AWSVHVGANEKLF
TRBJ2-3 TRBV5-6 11 ASSLGPLDTQY
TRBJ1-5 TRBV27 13 ASRPSTGGNQPQH
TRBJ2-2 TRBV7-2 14 ASSLAGTGGIGELF
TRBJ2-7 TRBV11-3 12 ASSLVGDHYEQY
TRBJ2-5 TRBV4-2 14 ASSQVFAGGAETQY
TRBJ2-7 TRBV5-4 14 ASSSWTGTRTYEQY
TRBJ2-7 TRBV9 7 ASNYEQY
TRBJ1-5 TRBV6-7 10 ASRRTSLTQH
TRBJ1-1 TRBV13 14 ASSFLPGTGGTEAF
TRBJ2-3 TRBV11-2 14 ASRALKREGTDTQY
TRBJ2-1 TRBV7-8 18 ASSRRWGVRGTSGNNEQF
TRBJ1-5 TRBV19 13 ASSILDSRNQAQH
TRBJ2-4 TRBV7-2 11 ASSQQPGNIQY
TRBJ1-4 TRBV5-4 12 ASSSGTVNEKLF
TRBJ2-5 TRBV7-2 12 ASSQTLAQETQY
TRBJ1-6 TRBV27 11 ASSFWNGSPLH
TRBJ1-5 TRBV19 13 ASYNRASLGQPQH
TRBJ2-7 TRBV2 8 ASSEYEQY
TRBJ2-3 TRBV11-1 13 ASSFLRQPGDTQY
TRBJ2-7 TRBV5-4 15 ASSLGISGGAGYEQY
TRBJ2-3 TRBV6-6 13 ASRIAGVYVDTQY